This T cell receptor beta chain was captured in a study of cytomegalovirus exposure and HLA in healthy donors (dated by TCRdb to 2017 to 2019). Concerning the study at large: An earlier analysis of roughly 500 of the donors reported over 250 Gb of sequence data and 117 million unique TCR beta sequences obtained from around 170 million T cells. An early release covering roughly 640 HLA-typed donors comprised 250 to 350 gigabases of sequencing data and tens of millions of unique TCR sequences. Of the roughly 400 genotyped donors, 80% to 90% were placed in the genetic ancestry cluster associated with self-reported Caucasian donors. The study aimed to test whether cataloging public T cell receptors could reveal signatures of past pathogen exposure. The study used immunosequencing to profile the T cell repertoires of several hundred subjects and linked those repertoires to cytomegalovirus serostatus. In addition to the first cohort of 650 to 800 subjects, a separate validation cohort of approximately 110 different subjects was used. High-throughput TCR immunosequencing, statistical association of individual TCRs with disease status, and machine learning were combined to predict cytomegalovirus infection status. A later analysis re-examined previously published TCR beta repertoires from hundreds of donors and added high-resolution HLA genotyping to investigate patterns of TCR occurrence. Rather than drawing on any new phenotypic data, the later analysis identified candidate immune exposures from TCR beta sequences and the way those sequences occurred across donors. To decide whether each TCR beta V gene segment behaved as functional or pseudogenic, an earlier analysis of 587 of the donors relied on high-throughput TCR beta sequencing. Alongside the repertoire data, information on donor age, sex, ethnicity and CMV serostatus was compiled. A later genetic analysis used genome-wide SNP genotypes for about 65% of the roughly 670 donors, treating that subset as a discovery cohort. Every repertoire in the discovery cohort had been generated on one and the same sequencing platform. HLA typing covered class I and class II loci at four-digit resolution. Typing coverage varied by locus: roughly 629-640 donors for A, B, C, DRB1 and DQB1; roughly 520 for DQA1; nearly 610 for DPA1; 450 to 480 for DPB1. Roughly five DR-DQ haplotypes were treated as single units for association and clustering because of strong linkage in the cohort. On average, roughly 200,000 unique TCR beta nucleotide sequences were sequenced per donor among 350 to 400 genotyped donors of the cohort, with 15% to 20% of those sequences being non-productive. Study-wide conclusions, independent of this receptor: A cluster of highly shared sequence variants was judged likely to be a technical artifact of the sequencing pipeline. Across donors, most TCR sequences were observed very rarely, whereas some public TCRs were present in many individuals. In the study, some 180 TCR beta chains were listed as associated with cytomegalovirus. In a later genetic analysis, a missense DCLRE1C variant was associated with V-gene and J-gene trimming of TCR beta chains, and the association was replicated in an independent cohort. Because the 87-base-pair reads could not distinguish some IMGT-functional V segments, including TRBV6-2 and TRBV6-3, those segments were excluded. Sequencing depth was assumed to be roughly uniform across donors in the presence/absence analyses, though that assumption may not hold. At a false discovery rate of 0.05, a later analysis linked some 18,000 TCR beta sequences to specific HLA alleles. Most CMV-associated TCR beta chains appeared to be HLA-restricted in a later analysis, and the HLA associations seemed to be driven largely by CMV exposure. The cohort was sequenced for TCR beta chains only, and without alpha or paired-chain data the features that could be detected were limited. According to the authors, the approach could potentially be generalized to other disease states and immunological phenotypes. In an earlier analysis of several hundred of the donors, most TCR beta V segments were observed in productive rearrangements about 87% or about 30% of the time, broadly matching IMGT annotations. Correlated functional status among segregating V segments might be attributable to linkage disequilibrium, but an unknown experimental factor could not be ruled out. In a later genetic analysis, fewer N-insertions in productive TCRs were reported among donors in an Asian-associated ancestry cluster than the roughly 640-donor mean. Three of the identified cytomegalovirus-associated TCR beta chains were confirmed in vitro to be specific for cytomegalovirus antigens. Because HLA typing was unavailable for some donors at each locus, only the typed subset was used in association tests. In both the original and validation cohorts, the classifier was reported to diagnose cytomegalovirus status with high specificity and sensitivity. Because counts were too low, roughly 17 rarely observed V segments, including chromosome 9 orphons, were left out of the earlier analysis of 587 of the donors. For the cohort, immune exposure information was limited to CMV serostatus. Several of the top co-occurrence clusters appeared to be linked to parvovirus B19, influenza, CMV and Epstein-Barr virus, according to a later analysis. A later analysis found that TCR association rates varied across HLA loci, with DRB1 alleles showing the most associated TCRs and HLA-C alleles the fewest. A further reported finding was that TCR beta sequences accurately predicted the HLA-A and HLA-B alleles for most subjects in the first cohort. Strong co-occurrence of HLA alleles, especially DR and DQ, made assigning TCR associations to individual alleles difficult. In a later analysis, HLA-associated TCR beta chains were found to be more clonally expanded and to have lower generation probabilities than equally common non-associated chains.

V ends up 7 bases short and J 1 base short, with an unmatched junction base count of 6. In the germline V gene, CDR1 corresponds to SNHLY and CDR2 to FYNNEI. There are 14 amino acids in the CDR3, from cysteine to phenylalanine inclusive. Only the CDR3 DNA is retained, 42 bases long and in frame from the first base. In total, roughly 670 healthy bone marrow donors made up the cohort. At the time of sampling, every cohort member was nominally healthy, though immune exposures that went unrecorded were likely present. Of the approximately 670 cohort members, approximately 280 had positive CMV serostatus and 352 had negative CMV serostatus, and CMV serostatus was not recorded for the donor. A peripheral blood sample was collected from each donor, and TCR beta sequencing was performed on peripheral blood mononuclear cells. Genomic DNA was extracted from the blood cell samples with the Qiagen DNeasy Blood Extraction Kit.

Concerning this clone: The clone's antigen remains unknown. No clone much larger than this one lies a single base away; base qualities are absent.

The protocol used for the library was the immunoSEQ multiplex PCR assay. For the multiplex PCR, a mixture combining 60 forward primers for TCR Vbeta segments and 13 reverse primers for TCR Jbeta segments was used. The CDR3 region of rearranged TCR beta genes was amplified from genomic DNA with a multiplex PCR assay. The amplified TCR beta libraries were sequenced on the Illumina HiSeq System as 87-base-pair reads. In the source study's methods: A later analysis tallied some 79 million unique TCR beta chains across the approximately 670 repertoires, and about 12 million of those chains were shared by two or more donors. A nearest-neighbor algorithm error-corrected the raw reads and collapsed the reads into unique sequences, merging closely related sequences to remove PCR and sequencing errors. Alignment of CDR3 sequences to IMGT reference sequences was used to assign V, D and J gene segments. For a sequence to be retained, at least a six-nucleotide match to both a V gene segment and a J gene segment was required. Rearrangements were classified as productive when the CDR3 lacked stop codons and remained in frame with V and J, and all other rearrangements were classified as non-productive. CDR3 was defined by IMGT convention, running from the second conserved V-encoded cysteine to the conserved J-encoded phenylalanine. In an earlier analysis of some 550 of the donors, sequences lacking an unambiguous match to a single V gene segment were excluded. In an earlier analysis of approximately 590 of the donors, a V segment was called functional when productive rearrangements were above 56.7%, and segregating when the standard deviation between donors exceeded 5%. A statistical classification framework was developed to diagnose cytomegalovirus status using the catalog of TCR beta chain sequences. V and J gene assignment, in a later analysis, came from comparing TCR nucleotide sequences with IMGT/GENE-DB human TR gene sequences. In a later analysis, CDR3 sequences and most-parsimonious VDJ recombination scenarios were assigned using the TCRdist pipeline. A later analysis defined each TCR beta chain by its CDR3 amino acid sequence plus V-gene family, and excluded reads lacking a unique V-gene family. To address suspected cross-contamination and a sequencing artifact, a later analysis removed over 500 highly shared, low-generation-probability nucleotide sequences. In a later analysis, a clonal expansion index for each public chain was calculated from normalized within-repertoire ranks of inferred template counts. A later analysis computed generation probabilities with a VDJ recombination model fitted to out-of-frame rearrangements, and checked the results against IGoR. In a later analysis, TCR-TCR, TCR-HLA and TCR-CMV co-occurrence was scored with hypergeometric tests, and a repertoire-size bias correction was applied to TCR pairs. False discovery rates were estimated in a later analysis by permuting HLA or CMV assignments 20 times. In a later analysis, co-occurring TCRs were grouped using DBSCAN, with TCRdist sequence similarity added in when clustering inside HLA-allele-positive subsets. Co-occurrence clustering excluded repertoires with fewer than 30,000 or more than 120,000 public chains, plus five with anomalous nucleotide sharing. As stored in TCRdb, this immuneACCESS dataset retains in-frame rearrangements with V and J assigned. A fraction of the clones does not appear; measured against another copy, unresolved V genes explain less than half of the discrepancy, and the remainder lacks a known reason. V and J calls and clone size are given by that table; D and trimming were obtained from the DNA. The sample table lists about 130,000 clones, 55% to 75% of them with a count of one. Less than 3.5% of the sample comes from the top ten.

This receptor chain uses TRBV2 and TRBJ1-1; the central 7 bases match TRBD1. This TCR was sampled from a human donor in good health. Material: PBMCs. At the DNA level, the sequence is TGTGCCAGCAAGACGACAGGGACGAACACTGAAGCTTTCTTT. Its translation reads: CASKTTGTNTEAFF.